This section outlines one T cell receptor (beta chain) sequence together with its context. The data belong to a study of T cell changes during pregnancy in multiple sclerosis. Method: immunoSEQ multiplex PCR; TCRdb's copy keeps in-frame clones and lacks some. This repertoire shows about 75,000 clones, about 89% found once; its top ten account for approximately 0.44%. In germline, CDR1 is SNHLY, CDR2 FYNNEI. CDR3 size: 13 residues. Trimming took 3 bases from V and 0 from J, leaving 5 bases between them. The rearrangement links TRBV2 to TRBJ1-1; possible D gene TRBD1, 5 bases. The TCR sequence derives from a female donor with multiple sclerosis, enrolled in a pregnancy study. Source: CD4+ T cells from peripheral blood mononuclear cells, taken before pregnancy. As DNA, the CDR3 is TGTGCCAGCAGTGACAGGGTGAACACTGAAGCTTTCTTT. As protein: CASSDRVNTEAFF.